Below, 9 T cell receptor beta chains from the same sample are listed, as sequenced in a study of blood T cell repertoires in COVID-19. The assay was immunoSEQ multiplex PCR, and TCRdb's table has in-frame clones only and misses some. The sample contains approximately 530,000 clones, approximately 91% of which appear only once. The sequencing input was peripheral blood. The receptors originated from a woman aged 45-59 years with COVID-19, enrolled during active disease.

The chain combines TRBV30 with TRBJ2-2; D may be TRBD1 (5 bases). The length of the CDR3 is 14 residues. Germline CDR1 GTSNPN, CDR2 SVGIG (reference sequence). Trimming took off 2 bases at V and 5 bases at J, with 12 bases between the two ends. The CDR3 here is CAWSLGQFTGELFF. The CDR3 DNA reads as TGTGCCTGGAGTCTGGGGCAGTTTACCGGGGAGCTGTTTTTT.

The CDR3 DNA reads as TGTGCCAGCAGTGGCTTGGACAGGGGGACTGAAGCTTTCTTT. This translates into CASSGLDRGTEAFF. The chain links TRBV2 to TRBJ1-1, with 10 bases aligning to TRBD1. J gave up 5 bases and V 4 bases, and 4 bases lay outside the gene matches. The CDR3 is made up of 14 amino acids. Looked up from germline, CDR1 is SNHLY and CDR2 is FYNNEI.

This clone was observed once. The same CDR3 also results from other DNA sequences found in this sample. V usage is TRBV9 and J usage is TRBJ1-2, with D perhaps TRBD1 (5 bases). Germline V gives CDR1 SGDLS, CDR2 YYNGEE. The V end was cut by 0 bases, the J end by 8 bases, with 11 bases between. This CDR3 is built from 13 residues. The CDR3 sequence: CASSVGQGGGYTF. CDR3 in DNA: TGTGCCAGCAGCGTAGGCCAGGGCGGCGGCTACACCTTC.

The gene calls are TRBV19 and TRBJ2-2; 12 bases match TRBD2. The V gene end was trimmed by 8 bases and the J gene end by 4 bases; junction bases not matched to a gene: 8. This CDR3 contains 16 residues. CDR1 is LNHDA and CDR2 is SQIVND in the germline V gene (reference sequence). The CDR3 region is CASFPGLAGLTGELFF. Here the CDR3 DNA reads TGTGCCAGTTTTCCCGGACTAGCGGGACTCACCGGGGAGCTGTTTTTT.

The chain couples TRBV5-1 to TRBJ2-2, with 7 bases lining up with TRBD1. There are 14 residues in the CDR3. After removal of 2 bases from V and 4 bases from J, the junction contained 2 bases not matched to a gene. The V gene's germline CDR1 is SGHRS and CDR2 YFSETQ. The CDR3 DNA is TGCGCCAGCAGCTTAGGGACAGCCACCGGGGAGCTGTTTTTT. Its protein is CASSLGTATGELFF.

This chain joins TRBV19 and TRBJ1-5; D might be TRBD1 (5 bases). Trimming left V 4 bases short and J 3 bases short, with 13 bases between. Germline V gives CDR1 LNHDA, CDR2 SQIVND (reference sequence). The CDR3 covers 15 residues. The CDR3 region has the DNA TGTGCCAGTAGTAAGGGAGGGGCCAACAATCAGCCCCAGCATTTT. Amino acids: CASSKGGANNQPQHF.

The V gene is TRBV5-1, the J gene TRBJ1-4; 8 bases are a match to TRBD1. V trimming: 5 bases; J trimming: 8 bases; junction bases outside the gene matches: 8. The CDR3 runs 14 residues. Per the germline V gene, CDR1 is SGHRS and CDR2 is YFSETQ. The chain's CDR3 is CASSPGGAGEKLFF. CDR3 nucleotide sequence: TGCGCCAGCAGTCCAGGGGGCGCCGGGGAAAAACTGTTTTTT.

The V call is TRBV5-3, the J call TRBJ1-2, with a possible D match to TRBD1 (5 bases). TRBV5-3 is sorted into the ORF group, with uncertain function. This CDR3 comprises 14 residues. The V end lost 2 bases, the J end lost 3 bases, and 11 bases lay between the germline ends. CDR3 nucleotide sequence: TGTGCCAGAAGCTTTCCCCCAGGGTACTATGGCTACACCTTC. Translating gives CARSFPPGYYGYTF.

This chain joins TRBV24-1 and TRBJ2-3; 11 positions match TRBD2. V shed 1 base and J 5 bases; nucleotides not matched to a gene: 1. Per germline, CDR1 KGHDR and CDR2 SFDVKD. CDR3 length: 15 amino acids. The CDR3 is CATSDFTSGGDTQYF. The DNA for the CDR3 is TGTGCCACCAGTGATTTCACTAGCGGGGGAGATACGCAGTATTTT.